The 20 T cell receptor beta chains below were found in one sample sequenced in a study of T cell repertoires in cytomegalovirus infection. TCRdb reprocessed the reads with MiXCR, giving one entry per CDR3 protein. Of a few hundred thousand distinct CDR3 sequences in the sample, 22% were seen once. Sequenced material: CD8+ T cells from PBMCs. The receptors were gathered from a human donor in good health (CMV status not recorded). Some clones in this sample may be carry-over from other donors' samples.

This clonotype was counted only a few times. The rearrangement links TRBV6-2 or TRBV6-3 to TRBJ2-1; 13 bases line up with TRBD2. In germline, CDR1 is MNHEY, CDR2 SVGEGT. The CDR3 consists of 22 residues. Trimming at V came to 0 bases and at J to 2 bases, leaving 16 bases not matched to a gene. The CDR3, as DNA: TGTGCCAGCAGTTACTCATGGGACGCGACTAGCGGGGGGTCGGGAGCCTACAATGAGCAGTTCTTC. As protein: CASSYSWDATSGGSGAYNEQFF.

The CDR3 nucleotides read TGTGCCAGCAGCTCCCGGACAGGCGCCATATATTTT. Translating gives CASSSRTGAIYF. The chain combines TRBV11-2 with TRBJ1-3; 7 nucleotides agree with TRBD1. CDR1 is SGHAT, CDR2 FQNNGV, per germline. After removal of 4 bases from V and 11 bases from J, the junction contained 5 bases not matched to a gene. The CDR3 consists of 12 residues.

The CDR3, as DNA: TGTGCCAGCAGCTCCCAGGGTACGCAGTATTTT. Translating it yields CASSSQGTQYF. The chain uses TRBV6-6 and TRBJ2-3; the D gene is possibly TRBD1 (5 bases). The V end was cut by 6 bases, the J end by 8 bases, with 9 bases between. CDR3 length: 11 residues. Per the germline V gene, CDR1 is MNHNY and CDR2 is SVGAGI (reference sequence).

This clonotype was seen repeatedly, ten times or more. This chain joins TRBV6-5 and TRBJ2-3; D unresolved. V lost 0 bases and J 6 bases, leaving 13 bases between the germline ends. Germline V gene sequence: CDR1 MNHEY, CDR2 SVGAGI. This CDR3 is built from 15 residues. CDR3 nucleotide sequence: TGTGCCAGCAGTTACTCGAGCAGTGTGGGGGATACGCAGTATTTT. Translated: CASSYSSSVGDTQYF.

This clonotype was counted at least ten times. The chain combines TRBV7-2 with TRBJ2-7; D possibly corresponds to TRBD2 (7 bases). This CDR3 contains 16 residues. CDR1 and CDR2 (germline): SGHTA, FQGNSA. The V end lost 0 bases, the J end lost 3 bases, and 15 bases lay between the germline ends. The CDR3 DNA is TGTGCCAGCAGCTTAGCTGGCGGGGGCCCGGGCTACGAGCAGTACTTC. It yields the protein CASSLAGGGPGYEQYF.

The table lists this clonotype with many counts. The rearrangement links TRBV4-1 to TRBJ2-2; D is possibly TRBD2 (5 bases). Trimming cost V 0 bases and J 6 bases, with 14 bases left between them. CDR1 and CDR2 from the germline V gene are MGHRA and YSYEKL. The CDR3 totals 16 residues. The CDR3 region is CASSQDLASRAGELFF. CDR3 sequence (DNA): TGCGCCAGCAGCCAAGACTTGGCTAGCCGCGCCGGGGAGCTGTTTTTT.

This clonotype was seen many times. The V gene is TRBV7-9, the J gene TRBJ1-1, with a possible D match to TRBD1 (5 bases). This CDR3 spans 12 amino acids. V was clipped by 7 bases and J by 8 bases, with 14 bases between them. In germline, CDR1 is SEHNR, CDR2 FQNEAQ (reference sequence). CDR3 loop: CASTPMGLEAFF. The CDR3 DNA reads as TGTGCCAGCACCCCCATGGGACTGGAAGCTTTCTTT.

This sequence joins TRBV29-1 and TRBJ2-3; 8 bases line up with TRBD2. V shed 0 bases and J 2 bases; nucleotides not matched to a gene: 10. The CDR3 has 17 amino acids. Per the germline V gene, CDR1 is SQVTM and CDR2 is ANQGSEA. The DNA for the CDR3 is TGCAGCGTTGAAGATGGAACGGCGGGGGGAAACACAGATACGCAGTATTTT. Translating it yields CSVEDGTAGGNTDTQYF.

The chain employs TRBV11-3 and TRBJ2-1, with D unresolved. Per germline, CDR1 SGHNT and CDR2 YENEEA. V shed 1 base and J shed 9 bases, with 10 bases lying between them. This CDR3 comprises 13 residues. The DNA for the CDR3 is TGTGCCAGCAGCTTAGTAGCCGGGCGTGAGCAGTTCTTC. Translation: CASSLVAGREQFF.

This sequence joins TRBV7-6 and TRBJ2-2, with D tentatively TRBD1 or TRBD2 (5 bases each). The CDR3 has 15 residues. V was trimmed by 2 bases and J by 3 bases, leaving 10 bases between them. Germline V gene data show CDR1 as SGHVS and CDR2 as FNYEAQ. As DNA, the CDR3 is TGTGCCAGCAGCTTAATGGGGACGGACACCGGGGAGCTGTTTTTT. Protein product: CASSLMGTDTGELFF.

In its sample, this clonotype was seen a few times. The genes are TRBV19 and TRBJ1-3; D uncertain. Germline CDR1 reads LNHDA; CDR2 reads SQIVND (reference sequence). V dropped 3 bases and J dropped 0 bases, with 9 bases sitting between them. This CDR3 has 15 amino acids. DNA for the CDR3: TGTGCCAGTAGTATCCCGGCGATCTCTGGAAACACCATATATTTT. Translating gives CASSIPAISGNTIYF.

This clonotype was observed at least ten times. V usage is TRBV7-8 and J usage is TRBJ2-1; tentatively, D is TRBD2 (7 bases). The CDR3 sequence is 14 residues long. The V and J ends lost 0 bases and 7 bases respectively, with 10 bases between them. Germline V CDR1 and CDR2: SGHVS, FQNEAQ. In nucleotides, the CDR3 is TGTGCCAGCAGCTTAGCGGGGGGGCTGAATGAGCAGTTCTTC. This sequence encodes CASSLAGGLNEQFF.

This rearrangement joins TRBV13 to TRBJ1-6; 8 positions match TRBD1. The germline V gene encodes CDR1 PRHDT and CDR2 FYEKMQ (reference sequence). Unmatched junction bases numbered 4, after V lost 3 bases and J lost 0 bases. This CDR3 contains 17 residues. The CDR3 reads CASSFRGRSSYNSPLHF. The CDR3 region has the DNA TGTGCCAGCAGCTTCAGGGGGCGAAGCTCCTATAATTCACCCCTCCACTTT.

The sample holds a few counts of this clonotype. The CDR3 region has the DNA TGTGCCAGCAGTACGGACCCCCTCACGGACACCATATATTTT. Translating gives CASSTDPLTDTIYF. V gene TRBV6-5 combines with J gene TRBJ1-3; D unresolved. This CDR3 has 14 residues. Trimming stripped 5 bases from V and 8 bases from J, with 16 bases between. Germline CDR1 and CDR2: MNHEY and SVGAGI.

This clonotype was detected only a few times. J is TRBJ2-5 and V is TRBV2; 10 bases match TRBD2. There are 15 residues in the CDR3. Per germline, CDR1 SNHLY and CDR2 FYNNEI. The V gene end was trimmed by 7 bases and the J gene end by 3 bases; junction bases not matched to a gene: 8. The CDR3 spells CASKASGGLEETQYF. The CDR3 nucleotides are TGTGCCAGCAAGGCTAGCGGGGGCCTCGAAGAGACCCAGTACTTC.

V gene TRBV19 combines with J gene TRBJ1-2; 8 bases line up with TRBD1. CDR3 length: 14 residues. V shed 5 bases and J 5 bases; nucleotides not matched to a gene: 7. CDR1 is LNHDA, CDR2 SQIVND, per germline (reference sequence). The CDR3 spells CASSAGQVGYGYTF. CDR3 in DNA: TGTGCCAGTAGTGCGGGACAGGTCGGATATGGCTACACCTTC.

This clonotype was detected a few times. The chain carries TRBV2 and TRBJ2-1; D is ambiguous. The ends were cut back, 1 base at V and 6 bases at J, with 10 bases in the middle. Germline CDR1 is SNHLY and CDR2 is FYNNEI. This CDR3 spans 14 amino acids. CDR3 DNA sequence: TGTGCCAGCAGTGAAGTGCCAGGCAGCAATGAGCAGTTCTTC. Its translation: CASSEVPGSNEQFF.

This chain uses TRBV9 with TRBJ2-4, with 7 nucleotides matching TRBD2. J gave up 5 bases and V 2 bases, and 4 bases lay outside the gene matches. Germline CDR1 is SGDLS and CDR2 is YYNGEE. This CDR3 contains 14 residues. Here the CDR3 reads CASSVQGGENIQYF. The CDR3 DNA reads as TGTGCCAGCAGCGTTCAGGGAGGGGAAAACATTCAGTACTTC.

A few counts support this clonotype. This rearrangement joins TRBV7-9 to TRBJ2-7; D is perhaps TRBD1 (5 bases). Germline CDR1 is SEHNR and CDR2 is FQNEAQ (reference sequence). Trimming stripped 0 bases from V and 5 bases from J, with 8 bases between. This CDR3 has 13 amino acids. CDR3 coding DNA: TGTGCCAGCAGCTTAGCGCTCAGGGACGAGCAGTACTTC. This gives the protein CASSLALRDEQYF.

J is TRBJ2-1 and V is TRBV5-1, with no clear D. V was pared by 5 bases and J by 0 bases, with 9 bases between. CDR3 length: 14 residues. Germline V gene sequence: CDR1 SGHRS, CDR2 YFSETQ. CDR3: CASRRRSSYNEQFF. DNA of the CDR3: TGCGCCAGCAGAAGAAGGAGCTCCTACAATGAGCAGTTCTTC.